Below, 31 T cell receptor beta chains from the same sample are listed, as sequenced in a study of early T cells in non-severe SARS-CoV-2 infection. TCRdb ran MiXCR on the 5' RACE reads and lists one entry per CDR3 protein. The sample shows roughly 50,000 distinct CDR3 sequences, around 7.7% of them seen only once. Sample: whole blood. These receptors all stem from an adult who was a healthcare worker with PCR-confirmed SARS-CoV-2 infection or an uninfected control (not recorded which).

V and J are TRBV6-5 and TRBJ2-2; 7 nucleotides align to TRBD1. The CDR3 length is 13 residues. Germline CDR1 MNHEY, CDR2 SVGAGI. The V gene end was trimmed by 5 bases and the J gene end by 6 bases; junction bases not matched to a gene: 3. CDR3 protein: CASSEQGSGELFF. The CDR3 nucleotides are TGTGCCAGCAGTGAACAGGGGTCCGGGGAGCTGTTTTTT.

At least ten counts were recorded for this clonotype. The chain employs TRBV6-1 and TRBJ2-7; TRBD1 or TRBD2 may be the D gene (5 bases each). CDR1 MNHNS and CDR2 SASEGT come from the germline V gene. This CDR3 has 13 residues. Between the trimmed V and J ends, which lost 8 bases and 3 bases, there was a span of 14 bases. CDR3 sequence reads: CASGGHNYYEQYF. CDR3 DNA: TGTGCCAGCGGAGGACACAACTACTACGAGCAGTACTTC.

The chain joins TRBV19 to TRBJ2-1; 8 bases align to TRBD2. The CDR3 has 15 amino acids. The trim removed 3 bases at V and 2 bases at J, leaving 3 bases unmatched. The germline V gene has CDR1 LNHDA and CDR2 SQIVND (reference sequence). CDR3 loop: CASSMRRGAYNEQFF. The CDR3 nucleotides read TGTGCCAGTAGTATGAGGCGGGGGGCCTACAATGAGCAGTTCTTC.

This clonotype was recorded at least ten times. The chain carries TRBV12-5 and TRBJ1-3; TRBD1 agrees at 9 bases. Looked up from germline, CDR1 is LGHNT and CDR2 is FRNRAP. V lost 7 bases and J lost 4; bases outside the gene matches: 8. This CDR3 has 15 amino acids. Written as DNA, the CDR3 is TGTGCTAGTGCCCCGACCGGGACAGGGGGAAACACCATATATTTT. This gives the protein CASAPTGTGGNTIYF.

At least ten counts were recorded for this clonotype. CDR3: CATSGGQNTEAFF. The CDR3 bases are TGTGCCACCAGTGGCGGCCAGAACACTGAAGCTTTCTTT. The V and J genes are TRBV24-1 and TRBJ1-1, with D unclear. From germline, CDR1 is KGHDR and CDR2 SFDVKD. Deletions cut 5 bases from V and 1 base from J, with 7 bases between. The CDR3 covers 13 residues.

In its sample, this clonotype was seen many times. The chain recombines TRBV18 with TRBJ1-4; 7 bases map to TRBD1. V trimming: 4 bases; J trimming: 0 bases; junction bases outside the gene matches: 5. CDR3 length: 16 amino acids. Germline CDR1 reads KGHSH; CDR2 reads LQKENI. The CDR3 DNA reads as TGTGCCAGCTCACTACAGGGGCTTGCAACTAATGAAAAACTGTTTTTT. Protein: CASSLQGLATNEKLFF. The variable domain in full, with the rest retrieved from reference TRBV18 and TRBJ1-4, is NAGVMQNPRHLVRRRGQEARLRCSPMKGHSHVYWYRQLPEEGLKFMVYLQKENIIDESGMPKERFSAEFPKEGPSILRIQQVVRGDSAAYFCASSLQGLATNEKLFFGSGTQLSVL.

The table lists this clonotype with many counts. The chain uses TRBV20-1 and TRBJ2-3, with 7 bases lining up with TRBD1. J gave up 4 bases and V 5 bases, and 9 bases lay outside the gene matches. Germline V gene sequence: CDR1 DFQATT, CDR2 SNEGSKA (reference sequence). This CDR3 has 14 residues. DNA for the CDR3: TGCAGTGCTTTGACAGGGCGGTCCCCAGATACGCAGTATTTT. It codes for CSALTGRSPDTQYF.

This clonotype occurred many times. The V gene is TRBV12-3 or TRBV12-4, the J gene TRBJ1-4; 8 bases match TRBD1. The CDR3 totals 15 residues. V lost 6 bases to trimming and J lost 0 bases; unmatched junction nucleotides: 3. The CDR3 nucleotides read TGTGCCAGCAGCGCACAGGGGGCAACTAATGAAAAACTGTTTTTT. Translated, it gives CASSAQGATNEKLFF.

This clonotype was seen ten or more times. The chain uses TRBV12-3 or TRBV12-4 and TRBJ2-3; 9 bases fit TRBD1. This CDR3 is built from 14 residues. J lost 0 bases, V lost 6 bases, and 1 base had no gene match. The DNA of the CDR3 is TGTGCCAGCAGGGGACAGGGCAGCACAGATACGCAGTATTTT. This sequence encodes CASRGQGSTDTQYF.

This clonotype was detected a few times. The chain combines TRBV7-2 with TRBJ1-6; 7 positions match TRBD1. V trimming: 5 bases; J trimming: 5 bases; junction bases outside the gene matches: 9. The CDR3 is 16 amino acids. Germline lookup yields CDR1 SGHTA and CDR2 FQGNSA. DNA for the CDR3: TGTGCCAGCAGCGTAACAGGGGAAATGAATAATTCACCCCTCCACTTT. Residues: CASSVTGEMNNSPLHF. The full variable domain, with the rest looked up from reference TRBV7-2 and TRBJ1-6, is GAGVSQSPSNKVTEKGKDVELRCDPISGHTALYWYRQSLGQGLEFLIYFQGNSAPDKSGLPSDRFSAERTGGSVSTLTIQRTQQEDSAVYLCASSVTGEMNNSPLHFGNGTRLTVT.

The V gene is TRBV19, the J gene TRBJ2-1; D is unclear. CDR3 length: 12 residues. From germline, CDR1 is LNHDA and CDR2 SQIVND (reference sequence). With 7 bases removed from V and 4 bases from J, the gap between germline ends came to 8 bases. CDR3 nucleotides: TGTGCCAGTATAGATAGATACAATGAGCAGTTCTTC. Encoded protein: CASIDRYNEQFF.

This clonotype was seen many times. V and J are TRBV29-1 and TRBJ2-1; D gene ambiguous. Germline V gene sequence: CDR1 SQVTM, CDR2 ANQGSEA. The CDR3 extends over 13 amino acids. Trimming stripped 3 bases from V and 6 bases from J, with 12 bases between. The CDR3 nucleotides are TGCAGCGTTGAGGGCCAACGCCTCAATGAGCAGTTCTTC. Protein product: CSVEGQRLNEQFF.

As for this clonotype: This clone may be a read error of a much larger clone one base away. This chain connects TRBV12-3 or TRBV12-4 to TRBJ1-3; D is unclear. This CDR3 comprises 13 residues. The chain's CDR3 is CASSPLLRNTTYF. The CDR3 DNA is TGTGCCAGCAGCCCGTTACTTCGGAACACCACATATTTT.

The chain uses TRBV28 and TRBJ2-3; D not certain. The V end was cut by 3 bases, the J end by 2 bases, with 9 bases between. The germline CDR1 and CDR2 sequences are MDHEN and SYDVKM. The CDR3 extends over 14 amino acids. DNA for the CDR3: TGTGCCAGCAGTTTTGGCGGTAACACAGATACGCAGTATTTT. Amino acid sequence: CASSFGGNTDTQYF.

This clonotype was seen repeatedly, ten times or more. This chain links TRBV5-5 with TRBJ1-1, with 7 bases matching TRBD1. The V gene end was trimmed by 2 bases and the J gene end by 4 bases; junction bases not matched to a gene: 2. This CDR3 is built from 13 residues. Germline V gene sequence: CDR1 SGHKS, CDR2 YYEKEE (reference sequence). This CDR3 reads CASSFAGGTEAFF. For the CDR3, the DNA is TGTGCCAGCAGCTTTGCAGGGGGCACTGAAGCTTTCTTT.

In its sample, this clonotype was seen many times. V and J are TRBV20-1 and TRBJ2-3, with 8 bases lining up with TRBD2. Germline CDR1 reads DFQATT; CDR2 reads SNEGSKA (reference sequence). Germline trimming cut 3 bases from V and 6 bases from J; bases unmatched to any gene: 11. The length of the CDR3 is 15 residues. Written as DNA, the CDR3 is TGCAGTGCTAGTCGTAGGGCGGGGGGTAACGATACGCAGTATTTT. Amino acids: CSASRRAGGNDTQYF.

In nucleotides, the CDR3 is TGTGCCAGCGCATGGAGCACAGATACGCAGTATTTT. It yields the protein CASAWSTDTQYF. The chain uses TRBV7-9 and TRBJ2-3; D ambiguous. Looked up from germline, CDR1 is SEHNR and CDR2 is FQNEAQ (reference sequence). V gave up 8 bases and J gave up 0 bases, with 6 bases separating them. This CDR3 comprises 12 residues.

This chain joins TRBV6-2 or TRBV6-3 and TRBJ2-7; 11 bases fit TRBD2. V shed 6 bases, J shed 6 bases, and the junction held 7 bases outside the gene matches. The CDR3 has 14 amino acids. Germline CDR1 reads MNHEY; CDR2 reads SVGEGT. DNA of the CDR3: TGTGCCAGCAGAGCTAGCGGGGGGACTAGCGAGCAGTACTTC. Its protein product is CASRASGGTSEQYF.

There are many counts of this clonotype. The CDR3 is CASSPGNYNEQFF. The CDR3 DNA follows: TGTGCCAGCAGTCCAGGGAACTACAATGAGCAGTTCTTC. The chain uses TRBV6-2 or TRBV6-3 and TRBJ2-1; TRBD1 might be the D (5 bases). CDR1 is MNHEY, CDR2 SVGEGT, per germline. Trimming removed 5 bases from V and 3 bases from J, with 8 bases in between. This CDR3 contains 13 residues.

The table lists this clonotype with many counts. V is TRBV27 and J is TRBJ1-4; D unresolved. The ends were cut back, 0 bases at V and 0 bases at J, with 5 bases in the middle. CDR3 size: 15 residues. Germline values: CDR1 MNHEY, CDR2 SMNVEV (reference sequence). For the CDR3, the DNA is TGTGCCAGCAGTTTATCGACTGCAACTAATGAAAAACTGTTTTTT. Protein sequence: CASSLSTATNEKLFF.

This clonotype was detected a few times. The rearrangement uses TRBV5-5 and TRBJ1-2; 8 nucleotides line up with TRBD1. CDR1 and CDR2 (germline): SGHKS, YYEKEE (reference sequence). The CDR3 length is 16 residues. The V and J ends lost 3 bases and 2 bases, in that order; junction bases with no gene match: 9. Here the CDR3 reads CASSSTPRQGNYGYTF. The CDR3 DNA is TGTGCCAGCAGCTCTACCCCGAGACAGGGGAACTATGGCTACACCTTC.

This clonotype occurred a few times. The V call is TRBV7-9, the J call TRBJ1-3, with 8 bases matching TRBD1. Trimming cost V 4 bases and J 8 bases; bases outside gene matches: 7. Germline CDR1 SEHNR, CDR2 FQNEAQ (reference sequence). The CDR3 length is 14 residues. The CDR3 loop is CASSYGQGTDTIYF. The CDR3 bases are TGTGCCAGCAGCTACGGACAGGGTACCGACACCATATATTTT. Supplemented by reference TRBV7-9 and TRBJ1-3, the full variable domain reads DTGVSQNPRHKITKRGQNVTFRCDPISEHNRLYWYRQTLGQGPEFLTYFQNEAQLEKSRLLSDRFSAERPKGSFSTLEIQRTEQGDSAMYLCASSYGQGTDTIYFGEGSWLTVV.

This clonotype was detected many times. The chain employs TRBV15 and TRBJ1-5; D gene ambiguous. The CDR3 runs 14 residues. V was trimmed by 1 base and J by 3 bases, leaving 7 bases between them. CDR1 is LNHNV, CDR2 YYDKDF, per germline (reference sequence). CDR3 sequence reads: CATSRVWDNQPQHF. As DNA, the CDR3 is TGTGCCACCAGCAGAGTATGGGACAATCAGCCCCAGCATTTT.

The V call is TRBV12-3 or TRBV12-4, the J call TRBJ1-4; 9 nucleotides line up with TRBD1. The CDR3 is made up of 13 amino acids. The V and J ends lost 6 bases and 8 bases, in that order; junction bases with no gene match: 4. As DNA, the CDR3 is TGTGCCAGCAGGGCAGGGACAGGGGAAAAACTGTTTTTT. Residues: CASRAGTGEKLFF.

This clonotype has just a few counts. The chain uses TRBV12-3 or TRBV12-4 and TRBJ2-3; tentative D call: TRBD1 (6 bases). The V gene lost 3 bases and the J gene lost 4 bases, with 11 bases spanning the gap. The CDR3 sequence is 14 residues long. The CDR3 bases are TGTGCCAGCAGTTTCAGGGGTGGGGCAGATACGCAGTATTTT. This codes for CASSFRGGADTQYF.

The chain's CDR3 is CASSSSGGVNEQFF. DNA for the CDR3: TGTGCCAGCAGTTCCAGCGGGGGTGTCAATGAGCAGTTCTTC. This chain connects TRBV6-2 or TRBV6-3 to TRBJ2-1; 8 positions match TRBD2. Germline CDR1 is MNHEY and CDR2 is SVGEGT. With 4 bases clipped from V and 6 bases from J, the junction kept 5 bases outside the gene matches. The CDR3 is made up of 14 amino acids.

This clonotype was seen at least ten times. The chain combines TRBV13 with TRBJ2-7; no definite D call. The CDR3 consists of 13 residues. The V and J ends lost 0 bases and 1 base respectively, with 4 bases between them. The germline V gene has CDR1 PRHDT and CDR2 FYEKMQ (reference sequence). CDR3: CASSLGPSYEQYF. The CDR3 bases are TGTGCCAGCAGCTTAGGTCCTTCCTACGAGCAGTACTTC.

This clonotype was observed a few times. The chain carries TRBV11-2 and TRBJ2-2, with D tentatively TRBD2 (5 bases). The CDR3 is made up of 16 amino acids. The V gene lost 0 bases and the J gene lost 0 bases, with 8 bases spanning the gap. Per the germline V gene, CDR1 is SGHAT and CDR2 is FQNNGV. The DNA of the CDR3 is TGTGCCAGCAGCTTAGAGACGGGGTCGAACACCGGGGAGCTGTTTTTT. It translates to CASSLETGSNTGELFF. The whole variable domain, remainder taken from reference TRBV11-2 and TRBJ2-2, is EAGVAQSPRYKIIEKRQSVAFWCNPISGHATLYWYQQILGQGPKLLIQFQNNGVVDDSQLPKDRFSAERLKGVDSTLKIQPAKLEDSAVYLCASSLETGSNTGELFFGEGSRLTVL.

By share, this clonotype counts as medium-sized. The genes are TRBV4-2 and TRBJ1-5; tentative D call: TRBD1 (5 bases). Looked up from germline, CDR1 is LGHNA and CDR2 is YNFKEQ. The germline V and J ends were trimmed by 3 bases and 4 bases, with 10 bases remaining between them. This CDR3 region has 14 residues. The CDR3 loop reads CASSHRQMNQPQHF. CDR3 DNA: TGTGCCAGCAGCCATCGACAGATGAATCAGCCCCAGCATTTT.

This clonotype was seen more than once but under ten times. The chain combines TRBV2 with TRBJ2-1; 7 bases match TRBD1. CDR1 is SNHLY and CDR2 is FYNNEI in the germline V gene. The junction had 3 bases not matched to a gene; V was cut back by 10 bases and J by 3 bases. The CDR3 is 12 amino acids. The CDR3 DNA reads as TGTGCCATGGGGACAGACTACAATGAGCAGTTCTTC. Translated: CAMGTDYNEQFF.

In its sample, this clonotype was seen many times. V is TRBV20-1 and J is TRBJ2-2; D might be TRBD2 (6 bases). The CDR3 length is 13 residues. V was shortened by 1 base and J by 9 bases, with 12 bases between the two germline ends. Germline loops: CDR1 DFQATT, CDR2 SNEGSKA (reference sequence). The CDR3 region has the DNA TGCAGTGCTAGAGCTGCACTAGCCCGGGAGCTGTTTTTT. The encoded protein is CSARAALARELFF.